These T cell receptor beta chains were read from a single sample in a study of blood T cell repertoires in COVID-19. The protocol was immunoSEQ multiplex PCR, while the TCRdb copy is restricted to in-frame clones and leaves out a portion. The profile shows 150,000 to 200,000 clones, approximately 91% of them singletons. Sequenced material: peripheral blood. The receptors come from a man aged 70-80 years with active or convalescent COVID-19. The CDR3 runs from the conserved cysteine through the conserved F or W. Fields, in order: V gene, clone size, D gene, J gene, CDR3 DNA, CDR3 protein. D genes are given only for firm matches. Rows may omit the clone size; those that give it use once, few, many or a size class.

V gene: TRBV7-2; clone size: few; D gene: TRBD2; J gene: TRBJ2-7; CDR3 DNA: TGTGCCAGCAGCTTATTTGGGGGGGTGGCCTACGAGCAGTACTTC; CDR3 protein: CASSLFGGVAYEQYF
V gene: TRBV9; clone size: NA; D gene: TRBD1; J gene: TRBJ1-6; CDR3 DNA: TGTGCCAGCAGCACCGGGACAGGGCGTTCACCCCTCCACTTT; CDR3 protein: CASSTGTGRSPLHF
V gene: TRBV28; clone size: NA; D gene: NA; J gene: TRBJ1-2; CDR3 DNA: TGTGCCAGCAGTGACAGTATCCTTTATGGCTACACCTTC; CDR3 protein: CASSDSILYGYTF
V gene: TRBV7-5; clone size: NA; D gene: NA; J gene: TRBJ2-5; CDR3 DNA: TGTGCCAGAAGCTTCGAAGAGACCCAGTACTTC; CDR3 protein: CARSFEETQYF
V gene: TRBV5-1; clone size: NA; D gene: NA; J gene: TRBJ2-1; CDR3 DNA: TGCGCCAGCAGCTCCCCGGGACTGGGGTCCTACAATGAGCAGTTCTTC; CDR3 protein: CASSSPGLGSYNEQFF
V gene: TRBV29-1; clone size: NA; D gene: NA; J gene: TRBJ2-2; CDR3 DNA: TGCAGCGTTGACGGGCCCGGAGGAACCGGGGAGCTGTTTTTT; CDR3 protein: CSVDGPGGTGELFF
V gene: TRBV5-6; clone size: once; D gene: TRBD2; J gene: TRBJ2-5; CDR3 DNA: TGTGCCAGCAGCAGGGAGGGGACCCACCACTTC; CDR3 protein: CASSREGTHHF
V gene: TRBV21-1; clone size: NA; D gene: NA; J gene: TRBJ2-3; CDR3 DNA: TGTGCCAGCAGCAAAGGGGGTGGGGCAGGGTCCACAGATACGCAGTATTTT; CDR3 protein: CASSKGGGAGSTDTQYF
V gene: TRBV5-1; clone size: once; D gene: TRBD1; J gene: TRBJ2-7; CDR3 DNA: TGCGCCAGCAGCTGGACAGGGTCATACGAGCAGTACTTC; CDR3 protein: CASSWTGSYEQYF
V gene: TRBV28; clone size: once; D gene: TRBD2; J gene: TRBJ2-7; CDR3 DNA: TGTGCCAGCAGTTTCGGGTTAGCGGGAGTCGGGTCCTACGAGCAGTACTTC; CDR3 protein: CASSFGLAGVGSYEQYF
V gene: TRBV6-2/TRBV6-3; clone size: NA; D gene: NA; J gene: TRBJ1-6; CDR3 DNA: TGTGCCAGCAGTTACTCGGGTGTCGCGGACAGTGGAAATTCACCCCTCCACTTT; CDR3 protein: CASSYSGVADSGNSPLHF
V gene: TRBV11-3; clone size: NA; D gene: NA; J gene: TRBJ1-3; CDR3 DNA: TGTGCCAGCAGCCACGGGGGAAACACCATATATTTT; CDR3 protein: CASSHGGNTIYF
V gene: TRBV7-6; clone size: NA; D gene: TRBD2; J gene: TRBJ2-7; CDR3 DNA: TGTGCCAGCAGCCCCGGGGGTAGCGGGGATTACGAGCAGTACTTC; CDR3 protein: CASSPGGSGDYEQYF
V gene: TRBV11-3; clone size: once; D gene: TRBD2; J gene: TRBJ2-3; CDR3 DNA: TGTGCCAGCAGCTCCCGGGAGGGACAAGGGATGGATACGCAGTATTTT; CDR3 protein: CASSSREGQGMDTQYF
V gene: TRBV5-4; clone size: NA; D gene: NA; J gene: TRBJ2-4; CDR3 DNA: TGTGCCAGCAGCAACATAGCCAAAAACATTCAGTACTTC; CDR3 protein: CASSNIAKNIQYF
V gene: TRBV19; clone size: NA; D gene: NA; J gene: TRBJ2-5; CDR3 DNA: TGTGCCAGTAGTGACAGTAGGATGGAGACCCAGTACTTC; CDR3 protein: CASSDSRMETQYF
V gene: TRBV7-9; clone size: NA; D gene: NA; J gene: TRBJ2-3; CDR3 DNA: TGTGCCAGCAGCTTAGGGGGAGTACGCCACACAGATACGCAGTATTTT; CDR3 protein: CASSLGGVRHTDTQYF
V gene: TRBV7-6; clone size: NA; D gene: TRBD2; J gene: TRBJ2-3; CDR3 DNA: TGTGCCAGCAGCTTAGCGACCGGCCGGGGGGGCCCTGATACGCAGTATTTT; CDR3 protein: CASSLATGRGGPDTQYF
V gene: TRBV6-5; clone size: NA; D gene: NA; J gene: TRBJ1-5; CDR3 DNA: TGTGCCAGCAGTTACGGGGCAGGGAACAATCAGCCCCAGCATTTT; CDR3 protein: CASSYGAGNNQPQHF
V gene: TRBV7-2; clone size: NA; D gene: NA; J gene: TRBJ1-2; CDR3 DNA: TGTGCCAGCAGCCCAACCGGTGGCTACACCTTC; CDR3 protein: CASSPTGGYTF
V gene: TRBV5-1; clone size: few; D gene: NA; J gene: TRBJ2-1; CDR3 DNA: TGCGCCAGCAGCCCCGAAAGAACTAGTTACAATGAGCAGTTCTTC; CDR3 protein: CASSPERTSYNEQFF
V gene: TRBV30; clone size: NA; D gene: TRBD1; J gene: TRBJ1-3; CDR3 DNA: TGTGCCTGGAGTAGGAGGGACAGTCCATATGCCATATATTTT; CDR3 protein: CAWSRRDSPYAIYF
V gene: TRBV28; clone size: NA; D gene: TRBD1; J gene: TRBJ1-5; CDR3 DNA: TGTGCCAGCAGTCCAGGGGGCGCAGGAAGCAATCAGCCCCAGCATTTT; CDR3 protein: CASSPGGAGSNQPQHF
V gene: TRBV19; clone size: NA; D gene: NA; J gene: TRBJ2-1; CDR3 DNA: TGTGCCAGTACCTCAGCGGTCCGGACAGTCGTAACCTACAATGAGCAGTTCTTC; CDR3 protein: CASTSAVRTVVTYNEQFF
V gene: TRBV5-6; clone size: NA; D gene: NA; J gene: TRBJ1-6; CDR3 DNA: TGTGCCAGCAGCTTGGAGGGGTTGAAGAATTCACCCCTCCACTTT; CDR3 protein: CASSLEGLKNSPLHF
V gene: TRBV27; clone size: NA; D gene: TRBD1; J gene: TRBJ2-7; CDR3 DNA: TGTGCCAGCAGTTTATCTGGGGACAGCTCCTACGAGCAGTACTTC; CDR3 protein: CASSLSGDSSYEQYF
V gene: TRBV7-6; clone size: NA; D gene: TRBD2; J gene: TRBJ2-2; CDR3 DNA: TGTGCCAGCAGCCATAATCTAGCGGGGAACACCGGGGAGCTGTTTTTT; CDR3 protein: CASSHNLAGNTGELFF
V gene: TRBV2; clone size: few; D gene: NA; J gene: TRBJ1-3; CDR3 DNA: TGTGCCAGCAGTCGGACAGCTGGAAACACCATATATTTT; CDR3 protein: CASSRTAGNTIYF
V gene: TRBV3-1/TRBV3-2; clone size: NA; D gene: TRBD1; J gene: TRBJ2-7; CDR3 DNA: TGTGCCAGCAGCTATACTGCCGGGACAGGGGGAGGCGAGCAGTACTTC; CDR3 protein: CASSYTAGTGGGEQYF
V gene: TRBV6-2/TRBV6-3; clone size: NA; D gene: NA; J gene: TRBJ2-5; CDR3 DNA: TGTGCCAGCAGCGGACAGCAAGAGACCCAGTACTTC; CDR3 protein: CASSGQQETQYF
V gene: TRBV5-4; clone size: NA; D gene: NA; J gene: TRBJ2-3; CDR3 DNA: TGTGCCAGCACCGGGGATAGATCAGATACGCAGTATTTT; CDR3 protein: CASTGDRSDTQYF
V gene: TRBV7-9; clone size: NA; D gene: TRBD1; J gene: TRBJ2-2; CDR3 DNA: TGTGCCAGCAGCCCTGGACAGGGAAACACCGGGGAGCTGTTTTTT; CDR3 protein: CASSPGQGNTGELFF
V gene: TRBV6-1; clone size: NA; D gene: NA; J gene: TRBJ2-7; CDR3 DNA: TGTGCCAGCAGTGAAATTAGCTACGAGCAGTACTTC; CDR3 protein: CASSEISYEQYF
V gene: TRBV5-8; clone size: NA; D gene: TRBD1; J gene: TRBJ1-2; CDR3 DNA: TGTGCCAGCAGCCTCGGGACAGATGACTATGGCTACACCTTC; CDR3 protein: CASSLGTDDYGYTF
V gene: TRBV11-2; clone size: few; D gene: NA; J gene: TRBJ2-7; CDR3 DNA: TGTGCCAGCAGGGCAGGGTACGGGGGGCTGTACTTC; CDR3 protein: CASRAGYGGLYF
V gene: TRBV9; clone size: NA; D gene: NA; J gene: TRBJ2-2; CDR3 DNA: TGTGCCAGCAGCCCCGAGCCCGGGGAGCTGTTTTTT; CDR3 protein: CASSPEPGELFF
V gene: TRBV10-2; clone size: NA; D gene: NA; J gene: TRBJ2-3; CDR3 DNA: TGCGCCAGCATTCGGGACTCTCACACAGATACGCAGTATTTT; CDR3 protein: CASIRDSHTDTQYF
V gene: TRBV11-2; clone size: NA; D gene: TRBD2; J gene: TRBJ2-7; CDR3 DNA: TGTGCCAGCAGCTTAGATCCGGTTAGCGGGGGGTACGAGCAGTACTTC; CDR3 protein: CASSLDPVSGGYEQYF
V gene: TRBV29-1; clone size: NA; D gene: TRBD2; J gene: TRBJ2-3; CDR3 DNA: TGCAGCGTTGATAAAGCGGGGGGGCCAGATACGCAGTATTTT; CDR3 protein: CSVDKAGGPDTQYF